This T cell receptor (beta chain) emerged from a study of cytomegalovirus exposure and HLA in healthy donors. At the level of the study: From donors who were HLA-typed, an early data release held 80 million or so unique TCRs.

Whereas donors were nominally healthy upon sampling, unrecorded immune exposures were probable. There are 14 residues in the CDR3. Germline CDR1 reads LNHNV; CDR2 reads YYDKDF (reference sequence). V lost 1 base and J lost 4, with 8 bases in between. The PCR employed 60 Vbeta primers together with 13 Jbeta primers. Libraries were prepared by immunoSEQ multiplex PCR; TCRdb keeps only in-frame clonotypes and omits some of them. Of 90,000 to 150,000 clones listed, approximately 80% are singletons. This clone has a handful of counts. The receptor's source is a man aged 45-60 years in good health and CMV-seronegative. Sequenced: PBMCs. The chain links TRBV15 to TRBJ1-5; D possibly corresponds to TRBD1 (5 bases). As DNA, the CDR3 is TGTGCCACCAGCAGAGGACAGACAAATCAGCCCCAGCATTTT. This translates into CATSRGQTNQPQHF.